Below, one T cell receptor (beta chain) is given with its context. Its antigen is still unknown. Other DNA sequences of this sample code for an identical CDR3. This record belongs to a study of cytomegalovirus exposure and HLA in healthy donors. Findings of the study overall: Several of the most significant clusters appeared, in a later analysis, to be linked to common viral pathogens.

The PCR used 60 Vbeta and 13 Jbeta primers. Generated by immunoSEQ multiplex PCR, the TCRdb table keeps only in-frame clones and is missing some. The data show 250,000 to 350,000 clones, 70% to 90% seen once. The source of this sequence is a man aged 35 to 55 in good health and CMV-seropositive. Sequenced material: PBMCs.

The CDR3 spells CASSLLGQGSYEQYF. The CDR3 coding sequence is TGTGCCAGCAGTTTGTTGGGACAGGGGTCCTACGAGCAGTACTTC. This rearrangement joins TRBV7-8 to TRBJ2-7; 10 nucleotides agree with TRBD1. The V segment lost 6 bases and the J segment 1 base; nucleotides outside the gene matches: 6. Germline V CDR1 and CDR2: SGHVS, FQNEAQ. The CDR3 is made up of 15 amino acids.